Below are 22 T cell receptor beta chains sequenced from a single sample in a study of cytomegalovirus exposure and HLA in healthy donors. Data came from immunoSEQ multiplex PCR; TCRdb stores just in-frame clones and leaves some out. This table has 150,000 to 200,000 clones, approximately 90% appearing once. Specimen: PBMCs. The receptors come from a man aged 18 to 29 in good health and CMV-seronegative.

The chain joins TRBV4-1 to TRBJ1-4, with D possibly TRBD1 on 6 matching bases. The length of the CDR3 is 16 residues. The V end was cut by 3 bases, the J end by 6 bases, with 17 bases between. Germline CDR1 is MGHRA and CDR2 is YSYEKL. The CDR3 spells CASSQLRGGADEKLFF. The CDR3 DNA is TGCGCCAGCAGCCAGCTTAGGGGGGGCGCAGATGAAAAACTGTTTTTT.

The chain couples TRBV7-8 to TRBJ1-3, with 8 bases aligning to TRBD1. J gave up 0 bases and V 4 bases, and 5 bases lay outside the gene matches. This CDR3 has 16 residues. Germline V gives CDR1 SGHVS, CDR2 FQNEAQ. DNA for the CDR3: TGTGCCAGCAGCTGGGACAGGCCCTTCTCTGGAAACACCATATATTTT. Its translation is CASSWDRPFSGNTIYF.

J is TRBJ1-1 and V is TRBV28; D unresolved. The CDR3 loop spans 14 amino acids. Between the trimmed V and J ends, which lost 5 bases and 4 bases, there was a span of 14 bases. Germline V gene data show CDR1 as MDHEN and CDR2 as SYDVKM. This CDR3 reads CASSGRGAPTEAFF. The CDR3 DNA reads TGTGCCAGCAGTGGACGGGGAGCGCCCACTGAAGCTTTCTTT. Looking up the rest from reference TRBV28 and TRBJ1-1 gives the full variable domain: DVKVTQSSRYLVKRTGEKVFLECVQDMDHENMFWYRQDPGLGLRLIYFSYDVKMKEKGDIPEGYSVSREKKERFSLILESASTNQTSMYLCASSGRGAPTEAFFGQGTRLTVV.

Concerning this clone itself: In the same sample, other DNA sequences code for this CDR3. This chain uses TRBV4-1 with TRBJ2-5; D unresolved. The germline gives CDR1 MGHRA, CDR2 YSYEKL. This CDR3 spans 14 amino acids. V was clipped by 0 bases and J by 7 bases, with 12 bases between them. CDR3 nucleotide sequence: TGCGCCAGCAGCCAAGATCTCCGCGGTTGGACCCAGTACTTC. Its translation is CASSQDLRGWTQYF.

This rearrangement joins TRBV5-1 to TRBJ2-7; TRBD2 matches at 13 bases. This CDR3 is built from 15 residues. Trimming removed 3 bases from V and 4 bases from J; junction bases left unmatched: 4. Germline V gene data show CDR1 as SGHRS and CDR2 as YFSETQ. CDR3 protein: CASSSTSGRAYEQYF. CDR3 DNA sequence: TGCGCCAGCAGCTCAACTAGCGGGAGGGCTTACGAGCAGTACTTC.

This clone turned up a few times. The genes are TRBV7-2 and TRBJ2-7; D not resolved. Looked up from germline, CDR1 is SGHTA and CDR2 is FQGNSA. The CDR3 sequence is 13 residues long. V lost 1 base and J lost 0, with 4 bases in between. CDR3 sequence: CASSLDFSYEQYF. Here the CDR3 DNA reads TGTGCCAGCAGCTTAGACTTCTCCTACGAGCAGTACTTC.

In nucleotides, the CDR3 is TGTGCCTACCCAAACCGGGGGTACGGCTACACCTTC. It is translated as CAYPNRGYGYTF. J is TRBJ1-2 and V is TRBV30, with a possible D match to TRBD1 (5 bases). The CDR3 runs to 12 residues. The germline V gene encodes CDR1 GTSNPN and CDR2 SVGIG (reference sequence). The V gene lost 7 bases and the J gene lost 8 bases, with 17 bases spanning the gap.

CDR3 bases: TGTGCCAGCAGCTTAGAGCTAGCGGAAACAAGGTTGGGTGAGCAGTTCTTC. Translation gives CASSLELAETRLGEQFF. The chain employs TRBV11-2 and TRBJ2-1; 7 bases line up with TRBD2. CDR3 length: 17 residues. J gave up 9 bases and V 0 bases, and 14 bases lay outside the gene matches. In germline, CDR1 is SGHAT, CDR2 FQNNGV.

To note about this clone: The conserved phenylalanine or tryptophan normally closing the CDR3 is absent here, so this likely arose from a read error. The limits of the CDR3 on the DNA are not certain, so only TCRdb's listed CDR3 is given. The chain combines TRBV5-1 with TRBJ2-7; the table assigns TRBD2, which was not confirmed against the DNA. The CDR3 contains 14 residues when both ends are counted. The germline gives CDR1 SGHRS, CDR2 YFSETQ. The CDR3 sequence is CASSLVGGVGQTEI.

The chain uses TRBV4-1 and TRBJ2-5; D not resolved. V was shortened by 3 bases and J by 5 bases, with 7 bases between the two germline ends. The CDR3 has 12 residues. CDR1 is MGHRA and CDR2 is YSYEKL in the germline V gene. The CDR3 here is CASSHPGETQYF. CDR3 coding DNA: TGCGCCAGCAGCCACCCCGGGGAGACCCAGTACTTC.

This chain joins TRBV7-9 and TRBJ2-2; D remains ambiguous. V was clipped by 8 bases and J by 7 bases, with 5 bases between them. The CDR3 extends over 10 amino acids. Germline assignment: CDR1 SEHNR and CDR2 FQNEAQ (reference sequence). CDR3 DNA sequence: TGTGCCAGCCCAGGCGGGGAGCTGTTTTTT. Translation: CASPGGELFF.

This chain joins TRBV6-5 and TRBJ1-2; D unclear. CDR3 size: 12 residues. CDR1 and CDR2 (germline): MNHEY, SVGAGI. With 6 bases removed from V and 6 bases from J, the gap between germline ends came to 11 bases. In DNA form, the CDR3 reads TGTGCCAGCAGACGGCCGGGTGATGGCTACACCTTC. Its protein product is CASRRPGDGYTF.

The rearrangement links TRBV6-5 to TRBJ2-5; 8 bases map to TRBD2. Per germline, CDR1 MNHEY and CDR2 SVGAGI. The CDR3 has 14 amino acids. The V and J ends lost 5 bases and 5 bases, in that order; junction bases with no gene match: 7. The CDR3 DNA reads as TGTGCCAGCAGTCCGCGAGCGGGAGAGGAGACCCAGTACTTC. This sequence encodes CASSPRAGEETQYF.

The CDR3 bases are TGTGCCAGCAGTTACCGGGGACTAGCGGGACTCCCGGAGCAGTTCTTC. Translated, it gives CASSYRGLAGLPEQFF. This chain connects TRBV6-5 to TRBJ2-1, with 13 bases lining up with TRBD2. The CDR3 totals 16 residues. V gave up 2 bases and J gave up 10 bases; unmatched junction bases: 8. Germline loops: CDR1 MNHEY, CDR2 SVGAGI.

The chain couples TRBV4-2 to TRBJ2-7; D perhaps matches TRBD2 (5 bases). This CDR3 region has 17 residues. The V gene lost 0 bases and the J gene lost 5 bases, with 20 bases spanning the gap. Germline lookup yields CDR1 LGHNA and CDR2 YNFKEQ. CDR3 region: CASSQDGTGRMEDEQYF. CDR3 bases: TGTGCCAGCAGCCAAGATGGAACGGGGAGAATGGAGGACGAGCAGTACTTC.

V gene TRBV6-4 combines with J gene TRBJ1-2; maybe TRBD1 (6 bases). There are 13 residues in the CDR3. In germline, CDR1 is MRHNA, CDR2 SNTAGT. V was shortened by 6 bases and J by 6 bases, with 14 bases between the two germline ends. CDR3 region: CASSSDSFNGYTF. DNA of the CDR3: TGTGCCAGCAGCTCGGACAGTTTTAATGGCTACACCTTC.

The CDR3 DNA is TGTGCCAGCAGCTCCCAGGGACAGAGTACTGAAGCTTTCTTT. Encoded protein: CASSSQGQSTEAFF. V is TRBV7-9 and J is TRBJ1-1; 7 bases agree with TRBD1. From germline, CDR1 is SEHNR and CDR2 FQNEAQ (reference sequence). Losses at the gene ends were 4 bases for V and 5 bases for J; bases not matched to a gene: 7. This CDR3 region has 14 residues.

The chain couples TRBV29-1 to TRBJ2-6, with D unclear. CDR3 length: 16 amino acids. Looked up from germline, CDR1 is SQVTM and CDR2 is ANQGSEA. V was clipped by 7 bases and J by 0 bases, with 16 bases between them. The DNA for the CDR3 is TGCAGCGCCCAGCTAGATGTTTTCTCTGGGGCCAACGTCCTGACTTTC. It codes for CSAQLDVFSGANVLTF.

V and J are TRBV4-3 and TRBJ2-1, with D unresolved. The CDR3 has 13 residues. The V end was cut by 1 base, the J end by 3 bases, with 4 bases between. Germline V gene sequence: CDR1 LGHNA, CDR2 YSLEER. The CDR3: CASSQAFYNEQFF. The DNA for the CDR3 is TGCGCCAGCAGCCAAGCCTTCTACAATGAGCAGTTCTTC.

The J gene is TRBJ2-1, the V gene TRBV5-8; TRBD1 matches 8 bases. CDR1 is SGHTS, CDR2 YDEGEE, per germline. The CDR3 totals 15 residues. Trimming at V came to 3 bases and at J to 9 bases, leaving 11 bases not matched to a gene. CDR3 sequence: CASSSPNRGKSEQFF. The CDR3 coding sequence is TGTGCCAGCAGCTCGCCTAACAGGGGGAAAAGTGAGCAGTTCTTC.

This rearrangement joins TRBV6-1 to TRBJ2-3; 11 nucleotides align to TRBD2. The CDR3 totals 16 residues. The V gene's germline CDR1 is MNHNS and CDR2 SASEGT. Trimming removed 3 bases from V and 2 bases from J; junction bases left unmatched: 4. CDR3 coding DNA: TGTGCCAGCAGTGACCGACTAGCGGGGCTCACAGATACGCAGTATTTT. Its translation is CASSDRLAGLTDTQYF.

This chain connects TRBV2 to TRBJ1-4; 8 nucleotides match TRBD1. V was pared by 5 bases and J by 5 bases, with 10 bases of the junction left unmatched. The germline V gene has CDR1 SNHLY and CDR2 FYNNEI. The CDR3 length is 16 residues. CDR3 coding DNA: TGTGCCAGCAGTCAAGTGCAGGGGGCTTGGAATGAAAAACTGTTTTTT. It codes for CASSQVQGAWNEKLFF. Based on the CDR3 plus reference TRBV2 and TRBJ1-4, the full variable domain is EPEVTQTPSHQVTQMGQEVILRCVPISNHLYFYWYRQILGQKVEFLVSFYNNEISEKSEIFDDQFSVERPDGSNFTLKIRSTKLEDSAMYFCASSQVQGAWNEKLFFGSGTQLSVL.